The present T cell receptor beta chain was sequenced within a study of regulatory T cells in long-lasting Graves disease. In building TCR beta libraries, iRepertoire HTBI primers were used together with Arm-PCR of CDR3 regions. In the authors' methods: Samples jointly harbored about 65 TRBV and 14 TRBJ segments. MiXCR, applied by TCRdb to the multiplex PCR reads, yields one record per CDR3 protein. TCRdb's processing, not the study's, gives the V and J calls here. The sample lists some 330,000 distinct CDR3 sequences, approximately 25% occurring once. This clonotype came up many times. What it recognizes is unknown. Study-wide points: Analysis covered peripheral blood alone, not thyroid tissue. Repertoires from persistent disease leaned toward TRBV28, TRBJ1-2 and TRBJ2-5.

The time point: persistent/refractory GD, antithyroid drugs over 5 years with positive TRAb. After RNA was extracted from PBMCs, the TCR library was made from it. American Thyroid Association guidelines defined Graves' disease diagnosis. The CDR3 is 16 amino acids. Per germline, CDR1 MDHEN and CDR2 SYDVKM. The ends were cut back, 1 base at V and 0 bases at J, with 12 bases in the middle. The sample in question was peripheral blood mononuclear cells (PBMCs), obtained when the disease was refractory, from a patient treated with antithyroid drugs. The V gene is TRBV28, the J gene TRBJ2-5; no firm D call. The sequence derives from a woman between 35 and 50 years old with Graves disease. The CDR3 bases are TGTGCCAGCAGTTTATTCCGACTCCTGTACCAAGAGACCCAGTACTTC. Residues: CASSLFRLLYQETQYF.